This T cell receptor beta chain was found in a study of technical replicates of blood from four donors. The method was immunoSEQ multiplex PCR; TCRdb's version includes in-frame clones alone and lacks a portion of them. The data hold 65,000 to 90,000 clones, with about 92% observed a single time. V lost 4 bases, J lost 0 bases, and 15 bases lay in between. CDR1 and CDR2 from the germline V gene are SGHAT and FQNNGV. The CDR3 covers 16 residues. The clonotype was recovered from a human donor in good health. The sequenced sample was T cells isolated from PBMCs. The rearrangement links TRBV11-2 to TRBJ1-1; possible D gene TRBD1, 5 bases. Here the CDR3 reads CASSSNPTALNTEAFF. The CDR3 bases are TGTGCCAGCAGCTCTAACCCGACAGCCCTGAACACTGAAGCTTTCTTT.